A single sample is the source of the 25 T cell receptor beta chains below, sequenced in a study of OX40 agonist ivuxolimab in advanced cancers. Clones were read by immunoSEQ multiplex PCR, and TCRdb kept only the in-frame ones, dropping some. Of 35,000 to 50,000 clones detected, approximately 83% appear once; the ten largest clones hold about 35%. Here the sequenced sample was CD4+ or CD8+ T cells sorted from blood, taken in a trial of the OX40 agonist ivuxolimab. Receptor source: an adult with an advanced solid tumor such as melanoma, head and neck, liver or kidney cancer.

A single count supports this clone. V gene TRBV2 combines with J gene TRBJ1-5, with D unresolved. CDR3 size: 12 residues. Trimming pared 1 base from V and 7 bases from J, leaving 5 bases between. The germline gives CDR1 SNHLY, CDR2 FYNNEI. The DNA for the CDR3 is TGTGCCAGCAGTGAAGGGGCGCAGCCCCAGCATTTT. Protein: CASSEGAQPQHF.

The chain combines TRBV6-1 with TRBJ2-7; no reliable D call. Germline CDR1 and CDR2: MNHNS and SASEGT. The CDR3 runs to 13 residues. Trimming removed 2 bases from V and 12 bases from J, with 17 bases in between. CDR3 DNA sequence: TGTGCCAGCAGTGAATACTCGGATGGGAATCCGTACTTC. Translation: CASSEYSDGNPYF.

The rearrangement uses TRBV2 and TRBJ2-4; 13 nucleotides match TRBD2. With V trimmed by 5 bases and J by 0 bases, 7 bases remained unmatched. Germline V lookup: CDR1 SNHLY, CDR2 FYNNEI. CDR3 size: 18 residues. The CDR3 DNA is TGTGCCAGCAGTTCGACTAGCGGGGGGCCCTTAGCCAAAAACATTCAGTACTTC. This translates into CASSSTSGGPLAKNIQYF.

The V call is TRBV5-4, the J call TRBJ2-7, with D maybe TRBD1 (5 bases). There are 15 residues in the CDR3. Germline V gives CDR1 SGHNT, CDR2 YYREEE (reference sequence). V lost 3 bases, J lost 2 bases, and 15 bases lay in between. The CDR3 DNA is TGTGCCAGCAGCTCGTCTGGGGTCAGGGCCTACGAGCAGTACTTC. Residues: CASSSSGVRAYEQYF.

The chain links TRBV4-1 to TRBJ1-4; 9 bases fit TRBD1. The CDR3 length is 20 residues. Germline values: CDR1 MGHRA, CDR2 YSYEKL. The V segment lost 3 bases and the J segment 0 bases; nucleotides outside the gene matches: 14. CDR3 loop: CASSHVFPGQGLSTNEKLFF. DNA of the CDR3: TGCGCCAGCAGCCACGTGTTCCCGGGACAGGGTTTGTCAACTAATGAAAAACTGTTTTTT.

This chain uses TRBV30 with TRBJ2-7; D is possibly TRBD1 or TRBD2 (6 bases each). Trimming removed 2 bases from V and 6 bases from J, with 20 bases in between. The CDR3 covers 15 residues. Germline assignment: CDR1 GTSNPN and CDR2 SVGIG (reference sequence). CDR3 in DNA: TGTGCCTGGAGTTCCATGGGGGGCGGGTCTCTCGAGCAGTACTTC. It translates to CAWSSMGGGSLEQYF.

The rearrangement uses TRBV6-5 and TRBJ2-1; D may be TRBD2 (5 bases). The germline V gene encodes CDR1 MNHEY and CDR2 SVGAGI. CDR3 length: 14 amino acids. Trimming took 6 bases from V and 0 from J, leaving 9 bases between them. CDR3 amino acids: CASRDLSSYNEQFF. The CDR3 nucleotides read TGTGCCAGCAGGGACTTAAGCTCCTACAATGAGCAGTTCTTC.

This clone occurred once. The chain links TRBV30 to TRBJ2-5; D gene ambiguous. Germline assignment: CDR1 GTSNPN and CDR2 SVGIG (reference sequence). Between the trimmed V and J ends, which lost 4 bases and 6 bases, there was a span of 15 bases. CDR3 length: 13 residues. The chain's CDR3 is CAWNNESMKTQYF. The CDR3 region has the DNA TGTGCCTGGAATAATGAGTCAATGAAGACCCAGTACTTC.

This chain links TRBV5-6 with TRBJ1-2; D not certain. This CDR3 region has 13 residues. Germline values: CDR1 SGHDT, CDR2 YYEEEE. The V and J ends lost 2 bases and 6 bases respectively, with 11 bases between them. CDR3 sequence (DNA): TGTGCCAGCAGCTTCCCTGGGGAGGATGGCTACACCTTC. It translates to CASSFPGEDGYTF. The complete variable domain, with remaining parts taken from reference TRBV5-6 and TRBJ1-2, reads DAGVTQSPTHLIKTRGQQVTLRCSPKSGHDTVSWYQQALGQGPQFIFQYYEEEERQRGNFPDRFSGHQFPNYSSELNVNALLLGDSALYLCASSFPGEDGYTFGSGTRLTVV.

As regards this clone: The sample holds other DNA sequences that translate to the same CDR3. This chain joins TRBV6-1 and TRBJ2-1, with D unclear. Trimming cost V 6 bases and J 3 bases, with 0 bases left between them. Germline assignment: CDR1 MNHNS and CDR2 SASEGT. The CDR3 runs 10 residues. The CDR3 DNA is TGTGCCAGCAGCTACAATGAGCAGTTCTTC. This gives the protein CASSYNEQFF.

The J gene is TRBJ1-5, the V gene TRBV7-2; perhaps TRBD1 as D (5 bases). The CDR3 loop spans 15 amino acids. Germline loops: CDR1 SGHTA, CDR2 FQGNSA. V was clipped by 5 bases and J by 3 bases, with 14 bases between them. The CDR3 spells CASSLRRGYNQPQHF. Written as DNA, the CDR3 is TGTGCCAGCAGCCTCCGGAGGGGCTACAATCAGCCCCAGCATTTT.

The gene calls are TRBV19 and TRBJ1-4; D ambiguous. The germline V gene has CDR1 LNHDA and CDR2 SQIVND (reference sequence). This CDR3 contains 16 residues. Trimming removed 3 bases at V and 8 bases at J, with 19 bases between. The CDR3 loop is CASSIYSTGIGEKLFF. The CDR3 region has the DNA TGTGCCAGTAGTATTTACTCCACCGGAATTGGGGAAAAACTGTTTTTT.

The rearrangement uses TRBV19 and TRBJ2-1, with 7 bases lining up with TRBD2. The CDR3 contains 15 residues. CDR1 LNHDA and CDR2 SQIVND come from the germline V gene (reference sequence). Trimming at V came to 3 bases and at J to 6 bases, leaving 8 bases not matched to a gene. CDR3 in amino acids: CASSMGLPAFNEQFF. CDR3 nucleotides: TGTGCCAGTAGTATGGGACTACCGGCCTTCAATGAGCAGTTCTTC.

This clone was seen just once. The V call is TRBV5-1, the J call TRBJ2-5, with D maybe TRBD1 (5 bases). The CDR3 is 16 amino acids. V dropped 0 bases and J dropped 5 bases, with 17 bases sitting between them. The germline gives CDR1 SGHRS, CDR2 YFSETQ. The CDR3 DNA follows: TGCGCCAGCAGCTTGGCCAAGGCTCGGGCAGGGGAGACCCAGTACTTC. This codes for CASSLAKARAGETQYF.

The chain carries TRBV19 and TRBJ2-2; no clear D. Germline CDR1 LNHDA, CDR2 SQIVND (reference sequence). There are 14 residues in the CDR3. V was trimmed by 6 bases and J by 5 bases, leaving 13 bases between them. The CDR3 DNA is TGTGCCAGTAGCCATCCCGGAGAAACCGGGGAGCTGTTTTTT. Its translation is CASSHPGETGELFF.

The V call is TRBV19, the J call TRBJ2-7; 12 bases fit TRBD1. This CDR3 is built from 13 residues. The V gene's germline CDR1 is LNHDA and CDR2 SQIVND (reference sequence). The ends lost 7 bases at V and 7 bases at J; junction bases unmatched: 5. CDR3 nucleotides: TGTGCCAGTAAGGGACAGGGGGCGCGGGAGCAGTACTTC. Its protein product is CASKGQGAREQYF.

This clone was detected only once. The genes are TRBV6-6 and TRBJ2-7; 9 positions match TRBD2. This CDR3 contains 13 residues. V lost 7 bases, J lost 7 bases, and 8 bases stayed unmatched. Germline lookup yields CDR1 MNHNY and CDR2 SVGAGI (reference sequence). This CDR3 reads CASTLAGAGEQYF. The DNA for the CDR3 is TGTGCCAGCACCTTAGCGGGGGCGGGGGAGCAGTACTTC.

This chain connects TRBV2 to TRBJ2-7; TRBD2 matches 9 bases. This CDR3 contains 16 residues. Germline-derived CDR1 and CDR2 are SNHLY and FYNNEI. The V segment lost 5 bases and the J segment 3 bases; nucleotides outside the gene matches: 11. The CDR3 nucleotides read TGTGCCAGCAGTCCCTCGTTACTAGCGGGTCACTACGAGCAGTACTTC. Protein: CASSPSLLAGHYEQYF.

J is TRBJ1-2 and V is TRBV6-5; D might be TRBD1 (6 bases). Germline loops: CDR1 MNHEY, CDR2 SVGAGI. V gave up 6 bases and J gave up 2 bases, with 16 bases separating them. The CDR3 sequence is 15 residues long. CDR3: CASSPTHTGNYGYTF. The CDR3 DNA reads TGTGCCAGCAGCCCTACTCACACAGGGAACTATGGCTACACCTTC.

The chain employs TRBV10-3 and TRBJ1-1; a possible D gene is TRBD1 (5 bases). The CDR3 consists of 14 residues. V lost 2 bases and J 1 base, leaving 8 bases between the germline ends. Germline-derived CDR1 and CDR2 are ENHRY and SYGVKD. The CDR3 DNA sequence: TGTGCCATCAGTGAGAGGGGCCAGAACACTGAAGCTTTCTTT. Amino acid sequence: CAISERGQNTEAFF.

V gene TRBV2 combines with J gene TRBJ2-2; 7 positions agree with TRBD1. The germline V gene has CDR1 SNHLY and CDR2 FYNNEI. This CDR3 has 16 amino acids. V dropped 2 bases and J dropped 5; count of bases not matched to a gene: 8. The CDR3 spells CASSERGQGETGELFF. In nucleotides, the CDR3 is TGTGCCAGCAGTGAAAGGGGTCAGGGGGAGACCGGGGAGCTGTTTTTT.

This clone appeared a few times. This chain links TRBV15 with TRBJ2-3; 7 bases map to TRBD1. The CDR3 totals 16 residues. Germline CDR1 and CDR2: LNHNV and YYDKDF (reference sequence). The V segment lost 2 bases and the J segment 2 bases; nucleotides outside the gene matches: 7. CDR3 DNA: TGTGCCACCAGCAGACCGACAGGGTGGGTCACAGATACGCAGTATTTT. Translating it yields CATSRPTGWVTDTQYF.

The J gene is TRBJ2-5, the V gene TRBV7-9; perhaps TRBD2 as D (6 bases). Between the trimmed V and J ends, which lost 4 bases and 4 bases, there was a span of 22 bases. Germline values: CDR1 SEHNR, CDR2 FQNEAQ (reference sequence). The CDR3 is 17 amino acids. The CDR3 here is CASSSRRGGRESETQYF. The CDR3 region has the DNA TGTGCCAGCAGCTCCAGAAGGGGAGGTAGAGAGTCAGAGACCCAGTACTTC. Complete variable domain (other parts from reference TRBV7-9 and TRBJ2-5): DTGVSQNPRHKITKRGQNVTFRCDPISEHNRLYWYRQTLGQGPEFLTYFQNEAQLEKSRLLSDRFSAERPKGSFSTLEIQRTEQGDSAMYLCASSSRRGGRESETQYFGPGTRLLVL.

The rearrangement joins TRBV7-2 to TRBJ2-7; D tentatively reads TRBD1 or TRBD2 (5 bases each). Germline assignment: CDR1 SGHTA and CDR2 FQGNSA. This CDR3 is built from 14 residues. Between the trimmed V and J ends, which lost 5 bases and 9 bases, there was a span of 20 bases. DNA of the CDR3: TGTGCCAGCAGCCCCCGGGACCCGACGCTACGGCAGTACTTC. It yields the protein CASSPRDPTLRQYF.

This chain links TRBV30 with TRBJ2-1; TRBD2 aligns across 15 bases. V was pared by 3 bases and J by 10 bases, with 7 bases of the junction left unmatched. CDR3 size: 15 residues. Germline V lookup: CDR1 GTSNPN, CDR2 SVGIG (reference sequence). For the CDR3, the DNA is TGTGCCTGGAGGCCGGGACTAGCGGGAGGTCGGGAGCAGTTCTTC. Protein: CAWRPGLAGGREQFF.